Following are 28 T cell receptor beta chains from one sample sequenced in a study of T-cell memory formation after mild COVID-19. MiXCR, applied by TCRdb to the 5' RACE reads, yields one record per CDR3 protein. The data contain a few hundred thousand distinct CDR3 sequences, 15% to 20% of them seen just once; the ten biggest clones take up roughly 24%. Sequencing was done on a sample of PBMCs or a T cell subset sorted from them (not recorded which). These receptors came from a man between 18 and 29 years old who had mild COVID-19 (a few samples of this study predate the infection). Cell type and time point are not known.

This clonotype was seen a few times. The CDR3 is CASSLVGRADRPSNQPQHF. Here the CDR3 DNA reads TGTGCCAGCAGCTTAGTCGGTCGTGCGGACAGGCCCAGCAATCAGCCCCAGCATTTT. The rearrangement links TRBV7-2 to TRBJ1-5; 7 positions match TRBD1. Trimming took 1 base from V and 1 from J; bases not matched to a gene: 13. From germline, CDR1 is SGHTA and CDR2 FQGNSA. The CDR3 sequence is 19 residues long.

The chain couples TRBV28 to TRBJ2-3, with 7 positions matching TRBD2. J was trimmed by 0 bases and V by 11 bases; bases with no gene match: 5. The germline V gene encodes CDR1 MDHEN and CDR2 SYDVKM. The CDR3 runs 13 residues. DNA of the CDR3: TGTGCCGGGAGGGCCCTGAGCACAGATACGCAGTATTTT. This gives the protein CAGRALSTDTQYF.

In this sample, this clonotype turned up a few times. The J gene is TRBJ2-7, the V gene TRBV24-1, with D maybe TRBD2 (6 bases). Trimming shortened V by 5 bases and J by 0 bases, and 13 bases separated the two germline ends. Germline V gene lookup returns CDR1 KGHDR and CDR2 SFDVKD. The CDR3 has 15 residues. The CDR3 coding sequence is TGTGCCACCAGTGCCCGACTAGATCTCTCCTACGAGCAGTACTTC. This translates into CATSARLDLSYEQYF.

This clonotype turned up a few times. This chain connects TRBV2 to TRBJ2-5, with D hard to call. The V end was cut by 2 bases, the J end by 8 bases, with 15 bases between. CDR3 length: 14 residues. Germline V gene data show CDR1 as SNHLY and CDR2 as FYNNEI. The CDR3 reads CASSEYGLMPTQYF. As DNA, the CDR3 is TGTGCCAGCAGTGAATACGGCTTAATGCCCACCCAGTACTTC.

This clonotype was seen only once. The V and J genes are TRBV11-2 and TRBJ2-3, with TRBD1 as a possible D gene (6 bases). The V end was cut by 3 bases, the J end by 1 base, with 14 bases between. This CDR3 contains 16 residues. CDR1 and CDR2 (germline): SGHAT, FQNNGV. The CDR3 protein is CASSLRQGIRTDTQYF. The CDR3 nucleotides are TGTGCCAGCAGCTTGAGGCAGGGGATCCGCACAGATACGCAGTATTTT.

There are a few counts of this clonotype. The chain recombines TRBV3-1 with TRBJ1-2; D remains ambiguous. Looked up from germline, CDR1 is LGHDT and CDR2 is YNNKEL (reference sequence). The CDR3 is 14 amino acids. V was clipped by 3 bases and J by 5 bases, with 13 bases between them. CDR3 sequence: CASSHSEEIYGYTF. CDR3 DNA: TGTGCCAGCAGCCACTCAGAAGAGATTTATGGCTACACCTTC.

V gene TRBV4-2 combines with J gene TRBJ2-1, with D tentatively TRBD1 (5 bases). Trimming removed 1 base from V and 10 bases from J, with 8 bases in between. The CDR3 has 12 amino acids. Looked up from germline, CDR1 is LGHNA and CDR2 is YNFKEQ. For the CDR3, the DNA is TGTGCCAGCAGCCAAGCAGGGCCCGAGCAGTTCTTC. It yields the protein CASSQAGPEQFF.

DNA for the CDR3: TGTGCCAGCAGTCCCCGTCCGGAGACCCAGTACTTC. Protein sequence: CASSPRPETQYF. The chain is built from TRBV6-2 or TRBV6-3 and TRBJ2-5; the D is unclear. In germline, CDR1 is MNHEY, CDR2 SVGEGT. The CDR3 has 12 amino acids. V dropped 5 bases and J dropped 5 bases, with 9 bases sitting between them.

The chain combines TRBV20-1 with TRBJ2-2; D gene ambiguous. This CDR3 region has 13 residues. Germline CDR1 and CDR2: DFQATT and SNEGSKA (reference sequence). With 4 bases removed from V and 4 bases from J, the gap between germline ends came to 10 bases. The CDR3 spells CSATTTRTGELFF. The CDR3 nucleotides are TGCAGTGCTACCACCACTCGCACCGGGGAGCTGTTTTTT.

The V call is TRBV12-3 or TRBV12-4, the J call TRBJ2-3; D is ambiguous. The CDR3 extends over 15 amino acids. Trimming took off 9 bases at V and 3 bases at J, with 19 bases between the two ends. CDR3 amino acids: CARPIPRSLTDTQYF. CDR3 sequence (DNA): TGTGCCAGACCCATCCCTAGGAGTTTGACAGATACGCAGTATTTT.

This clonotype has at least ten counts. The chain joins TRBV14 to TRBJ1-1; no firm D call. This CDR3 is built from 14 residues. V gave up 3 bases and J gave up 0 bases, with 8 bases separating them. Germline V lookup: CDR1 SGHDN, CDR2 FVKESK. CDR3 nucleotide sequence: TGTGCCAGCAGCCATTACAGATTGAACACTGAAGCTTTCTTT. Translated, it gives CASSHYRLNTEAFF.

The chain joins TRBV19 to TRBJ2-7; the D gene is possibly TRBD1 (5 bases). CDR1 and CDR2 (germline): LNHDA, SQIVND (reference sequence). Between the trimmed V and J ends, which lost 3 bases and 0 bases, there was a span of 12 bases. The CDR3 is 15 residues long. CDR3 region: CASSILTVPSYEQYF. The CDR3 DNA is TGTGCCAGTAGTATCCTGACAGTCCCCTCCTACGAGCAGTACTTC.

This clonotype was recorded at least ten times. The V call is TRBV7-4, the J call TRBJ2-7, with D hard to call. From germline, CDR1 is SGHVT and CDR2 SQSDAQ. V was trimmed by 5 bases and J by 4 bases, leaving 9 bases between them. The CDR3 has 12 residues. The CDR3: CASSSYPYEQYV. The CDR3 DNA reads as TGTGCCAGCAGCAGTTACCCTTACGAGCAGTACGTC.

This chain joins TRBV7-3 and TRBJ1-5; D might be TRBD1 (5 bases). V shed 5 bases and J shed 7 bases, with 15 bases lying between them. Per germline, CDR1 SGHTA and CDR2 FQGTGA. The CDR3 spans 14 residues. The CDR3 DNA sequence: TGTGCCAGCAGCCCGGGACCGACGAGCCAGCCCCAGCATTTT. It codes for CASSPGPTSQPQHF.

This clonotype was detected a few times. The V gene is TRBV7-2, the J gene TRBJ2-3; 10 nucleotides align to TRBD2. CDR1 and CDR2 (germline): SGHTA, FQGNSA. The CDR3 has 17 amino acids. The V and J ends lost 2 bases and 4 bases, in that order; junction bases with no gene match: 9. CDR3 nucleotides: TGTGCCAGCAGCTTACACAGCGGGGGGGCAGGGTCAGATACGCAGTATTTT. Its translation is CASSLHSGGAGSDTQYF.

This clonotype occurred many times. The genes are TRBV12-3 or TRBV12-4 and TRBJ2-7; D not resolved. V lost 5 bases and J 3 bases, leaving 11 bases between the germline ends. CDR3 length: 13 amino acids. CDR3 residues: CASSPLRRYEQYF. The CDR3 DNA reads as TGTGCCAGCAGTCCCCTTAGGCGCTACGAGCAGTACTTC.

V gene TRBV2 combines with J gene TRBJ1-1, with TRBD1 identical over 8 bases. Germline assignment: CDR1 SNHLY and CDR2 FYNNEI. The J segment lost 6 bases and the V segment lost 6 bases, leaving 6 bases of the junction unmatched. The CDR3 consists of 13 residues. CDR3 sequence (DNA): TGTGCCAGCAGGGACAGGGAAGTCGCTGAAGCTTTCTTT. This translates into CASRDREVAEAFF. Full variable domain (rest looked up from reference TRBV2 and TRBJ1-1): EPEVTQTPSHQVTQMGQEVILRCVPISNHLYFYWYRQILGQKVEFLVSFYNNEISEKSEIFDDQFSVERPDGSNFTLKIRSTKLEDSAMYFCASRDREVAEAFFGQGTRLTVV.

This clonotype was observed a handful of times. Written as DNA, the CDR3 is TGCAGTGCTAGCCGAGCGGGGGGGACCGGGGAGCTGTTTTTT. Encoded protein: CSASRAGGTGELFF. The chain employs TRBV20-1 and TRBJ2-2; 10 positions agree with TRBD2. The germline gives CDR1 DFQATT, CDR2 SNEGSKA (reference sequence). Losses at the gene ends were 3 bases for V and 5 bases for J; bases not matched to a gene: 3. CDR3 size: 14 residues.

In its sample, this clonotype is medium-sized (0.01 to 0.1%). CDR3: CASSPRFYQGAGNTIYF. The CDR3 DNA reads as TGTGCCAGCAGTCCCCGCTTCTATCAAGGGGCTGGAAACACCATATATTTT. V gene TRBV28 combines with J gene TRBJ1-3; perhaps TRBD1 as D (5 bases). Trimming cost V 5 bases and J 2 bases, with 19 bases left between them. CDR3 length equals 17 residues. Germline loops: CDR1 MDHEN, CDR2 SYDVKM.

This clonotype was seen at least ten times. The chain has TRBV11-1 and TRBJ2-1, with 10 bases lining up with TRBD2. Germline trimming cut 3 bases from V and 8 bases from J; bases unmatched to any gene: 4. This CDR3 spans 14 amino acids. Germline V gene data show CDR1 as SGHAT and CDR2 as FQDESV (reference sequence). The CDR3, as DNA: TGTGCCAGCAGCTTTGGGACTAGCGTCGATGAGCAGTTCTTC. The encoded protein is CASSFGTSVDEQFF.

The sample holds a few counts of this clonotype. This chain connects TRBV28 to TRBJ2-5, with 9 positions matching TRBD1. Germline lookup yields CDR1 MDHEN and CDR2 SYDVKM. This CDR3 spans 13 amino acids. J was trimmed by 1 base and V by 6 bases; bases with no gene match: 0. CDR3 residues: CASRTGGQETQYF. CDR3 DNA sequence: TGTGCCAGCAGGACAGGGGGCCAAGAGACCCAGTACTTC.

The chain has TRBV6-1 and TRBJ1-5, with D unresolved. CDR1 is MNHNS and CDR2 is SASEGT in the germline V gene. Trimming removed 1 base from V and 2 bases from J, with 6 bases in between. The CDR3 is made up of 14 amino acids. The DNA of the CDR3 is TGTGCCAGCAGTGAAGTCGGAGGCAATCAGCCCCAGCATTTT. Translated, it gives CASSEVGGNQPQHF.

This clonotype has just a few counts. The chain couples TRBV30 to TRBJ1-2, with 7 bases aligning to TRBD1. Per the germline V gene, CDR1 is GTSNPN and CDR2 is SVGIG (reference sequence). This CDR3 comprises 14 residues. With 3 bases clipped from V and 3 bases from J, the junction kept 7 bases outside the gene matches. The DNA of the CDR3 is TGTGCCTGGAGGGCGGAGGGGGCTTACTATGGCTACACCTTC. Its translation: CAWRAEGAYYGYTF.

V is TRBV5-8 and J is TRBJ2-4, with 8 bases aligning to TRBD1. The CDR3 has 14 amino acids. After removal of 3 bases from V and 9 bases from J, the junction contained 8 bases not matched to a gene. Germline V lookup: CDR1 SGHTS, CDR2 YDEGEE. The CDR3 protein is CASSSRTGSAIQYF. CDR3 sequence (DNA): TGTGCCAGCAGCTCGCGGACAGGGTCGGCCATTCAGTACTTC.

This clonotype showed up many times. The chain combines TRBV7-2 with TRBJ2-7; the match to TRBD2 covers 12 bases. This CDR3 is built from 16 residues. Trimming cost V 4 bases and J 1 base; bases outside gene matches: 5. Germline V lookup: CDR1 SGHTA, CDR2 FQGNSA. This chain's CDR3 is CASSSPTSGGSYEQYF. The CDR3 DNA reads TGTGCCAGCAGCTCGCCGACTAGCGGGGGATCCTACGAGCAGTACTTC.

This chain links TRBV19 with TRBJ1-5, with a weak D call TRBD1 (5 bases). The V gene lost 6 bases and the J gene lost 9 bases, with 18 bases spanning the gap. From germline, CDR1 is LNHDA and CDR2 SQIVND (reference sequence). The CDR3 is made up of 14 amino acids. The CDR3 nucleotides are TGTGCCAGTAGAGTCCGAGCCTTAGGGGCGCCCCAGCATTTT. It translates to CASRVRALGAPQHF.

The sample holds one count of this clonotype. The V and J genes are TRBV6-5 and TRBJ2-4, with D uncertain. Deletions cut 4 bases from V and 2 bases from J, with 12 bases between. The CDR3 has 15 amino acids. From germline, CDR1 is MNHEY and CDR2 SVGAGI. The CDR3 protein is CASSFITSTKNIQYF. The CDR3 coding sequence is TGTGCCAGCAGTTTCATTACATCGACCAAAAACATTCAGTACTTC.

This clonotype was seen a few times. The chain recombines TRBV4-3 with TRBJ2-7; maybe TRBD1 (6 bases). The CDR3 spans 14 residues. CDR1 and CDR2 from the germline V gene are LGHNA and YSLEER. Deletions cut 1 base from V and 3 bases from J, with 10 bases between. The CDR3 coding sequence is TGCGCCAGCAGCCAAGGGGAAGGGGGCTACGAGCAGTACTTC. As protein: CASSQGEGGYEQYF.